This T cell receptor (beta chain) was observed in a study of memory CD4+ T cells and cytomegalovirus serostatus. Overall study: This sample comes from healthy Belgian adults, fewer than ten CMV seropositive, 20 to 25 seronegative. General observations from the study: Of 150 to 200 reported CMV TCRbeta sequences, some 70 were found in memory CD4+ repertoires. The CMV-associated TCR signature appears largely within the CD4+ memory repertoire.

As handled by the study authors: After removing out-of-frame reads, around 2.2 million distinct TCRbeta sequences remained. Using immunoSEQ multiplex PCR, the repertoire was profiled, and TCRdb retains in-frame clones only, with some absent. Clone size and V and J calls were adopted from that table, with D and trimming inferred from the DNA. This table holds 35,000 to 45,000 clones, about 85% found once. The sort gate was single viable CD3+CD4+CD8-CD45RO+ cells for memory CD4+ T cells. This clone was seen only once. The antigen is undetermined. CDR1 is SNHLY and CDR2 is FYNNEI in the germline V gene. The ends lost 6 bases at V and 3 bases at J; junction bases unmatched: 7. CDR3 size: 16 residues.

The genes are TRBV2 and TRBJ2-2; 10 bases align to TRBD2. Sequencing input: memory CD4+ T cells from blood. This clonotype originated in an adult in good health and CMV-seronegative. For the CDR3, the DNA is TGTGCCAGCAGGCAAAGCGGGGGGGTAGACACCGGGGAGCTGTTTTTT. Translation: CASRQSGGVDTGELFF.